The 25 T cell receptor beta chains listed next were all sequenced from one sample in a study of T cells in Graves' hyperthyroidism and ophthalmopathy. Authors of the study amplified TCR beta CDR3 regions from RNA transcripts. An initial round of RT-PCR targeting the TCR CDR3 relied on the HTBI primer set. MiXCR, applied by TCRdb to the multiplex PCR reads, yields one record per CDR3 protein. The table includes roughly 740,000 distinct CDR3 sequences, 16% detected once. Sequenced: blood. Receptor source: a man between 18 and 29 years old with Graves' hyperthyroidism.

This clonotype was observed a few times. The J gene is TRBJ2-4, the V gene TRBV28; D unresolved. The CDR3 loop spans 15 amino acids. CDR1 and CDR2 from the germline V gene are MDHEN and SYDVKM. V was pared by 6 bases and J by 1 base, with 13 bases between. The DNA for the CDR3 is TGTGCCAGCAGCCTCCTTAGTCGGGCCAAAAACATTCAGTACTTC. This codes for CASSLLSRAKNIQYF.

This chain links TRBV28 with TRBJ2-3; tentatively, D is TRBD2 (6 bases). The germline gives CDR1 MDHEN, CDR2 SYDVKM. The CDR3 covers 13 residues. V dropped 10 bases and J dropped 6 bases, with 17 bases sitting between them. The CDR3 DNA follows: TGTGCCATCGCCGGGACTCCGTTGGATACGCAGTATTTT. Translating it yields CAIAGTPLDTQYF. Drawing the rest from reference TRBV28 and TRBJ2-3, the complete variable domain is DVKVTQSSRYLVKRTGEKVFLECVQDMDHENMFWYRQDPGLGLRLIYFSYDVKMKEKGDIPEGYSVSREKKERFSLILESASTNQTSMYLCAIAGTPLDTQYFGPGTRLTVL.

This clonotype was recorded a few times. The chain is built from TRBV9 and TRBJ1-6; no clear D gene. The length of the CDR3 is 12 residues. CDR1 and CDR2 from the germline V gene are SGDLS and YYNGEE. The V end lost 0 bases, the J end lost 10 bases, and 5 bases lay between the germline ends. In nucleotides, the CDR3 is TGTGCCAGCAGCGTAGAAGGGTCACCCCTCCACTTT. This gives the protein CASSVEGSPLHF. Full variable domain (rest looked up from reference TRBV9 and TRBJ1-6): DSGVTQTPKHLITATGQRVTLRCSPRSGDLSVYWYQQSLDQGLQFLIQYYNGEERAKGNILERFSAQQFPDLHSELNLSSLELGDSALYFCASSVEGSPLHFGNGTRLTVT.

This clonotype was counted a few times. The chain couples TRBV6-1 to TRBJ2-5; D is possibly TRBD1 (6 bases). The CDR3 has 15 amino acids. V was pared by 5 bases and J by 5 bases, with 18 bases between. The germline V gene encodes CDR1 MNHNS and CDR2 SASEGT. The CDR3 protein is CASSSPPAGDETQYF. The CDR3, as DNA: TGTGCCAGCAGTTCCCCACCGGCAGGGGATGAGACCCAGTACTTC.

This clonotype was seen repeatedly, ten times or more. The chain is built from TRBV30 and TRBJ1-1, with D possibly matching TRBD1 (5 bases). Per germline, CDR1 GTSNPN and CDR2 SVGIG (reference sequence). The CDR3 covers 15 residues. Trimming shortened V by 1 base and J by 1 base, and 13 bases separated the two germline ends. CDR3 protein: CAWSEWRGGNTEAFF. For the CDR3, the DNA is TGTGCCTGGAGTGAATGGAGGGGTGGGAACACTGAAGCTTTCTTT.

This clonotype was observed a handful of times. The chain couples TRBV6-1 to TRBJ1-4; 8 bases fit TRBD1. Trimming cost V 3 bases and J 7 bases; bases outside gene matches: 1. Germline-derived CDR1 and CDR2 are MNHNS and SASEGT. CDR3 length: 13 amino acids. The CDR3 region has the DNA TGTGCCAGCAGTGACGGACAGGGTGAAAAACTGTTTTTT. It is translated as CASSDGQGEKLFF.

The genes are TRBV13 and TRBJ1-3; D might be TRBD1 (5 bases). The V gene's germline CDR1 is PRHDT and CDR2 FYEKMQ (reference sequence). The CDR3 contains 12 residues. V lost 8 bases, J lost 4 bases, and 9 bases lay in between. The CDR3 coding sequence is TGTGCCAGCCTAGGGGAGGGAAACACCATATATTTT. Its translation: CASLGEGNTIYF.

This clonotype was seen a few times. The chain is built from TRBV12-3 or TRBV12-4 and TRBJ2-7; the match to TRBD1 covers 10 bases. The CDR3 has 18 residues. Trimming cost V 6 bases and J 2 bases; bases outside gene matches: 16. CDR3 amino acids: CASRLGTGVSSGTYEQYF. As DNA, the CDR3 is TGTGCCAGCAGGCTAGGGACAGGGGTCTCTAGCGGCACCTACGAGCAGTACTTC.

This clonotype was counted at least ten times. The chain links TRBV2 to TRBJ1-1; no clear D gene. V lost 3 bases to trimming and J lost 6 bases, with 8 bases between them. This CDR3 comprises 12 residues. From germline, CDR1 is SNHLY and CDR2 FYNNEI. The CDR3 protein is CASSENVAEAFF. The CDR3 bases are TGTGCCAGCAGTGAGAATGTGGCTGAAGCTTTCTTT.

As regards this clonotype: Possible read error: a much larger clone is one base away. A read error is likely, as this CDR3 ends without the conserved phenylalanine or tryptophan. The chain recombines TRBV6-2 or TRBV6-3 with TRBJ2-1; D might be TRBD1 (5 bases). V dropped 2 bases and J dropped 1 base, with 12 bases sitting between them. This CDR3 has 16 residues. The V gene's germline CDR1 is MNHEY and CDR2 SVGEGT. CDR3 nucleotide sequence: TGTGCCAGCAGTTACGGACACCCACTTTCCTACAATGAGCAGTTCTCC. Encoded protein: CASSYGHPLSYNEQFS.

This clonotype was seen many times. The rearrangement uses TRBV10-3 and TRBJ2-7; D possibly corresponds to TRBD1 (6 bases). Between the trimmed V and J ends, which lost 6 bases and 0 bases, there was a span of 15 bases. This CDR3 has 15 amino acids. The germline gives CDR1 ENHRY, CDR2 SYGVKD. The CDR3 nucleotides are TGTGCCATCAGGACGACAGGAATGGGCTCCTACGAGCAGTACTTC. Translated: CAIRTTGMGSYEQYF.

This clonotype was seen at least ten times. CDR3 nucleotides: TGTGCCAGCAGCTTAGGTGGCTACTCAGATACGCAGTATTTT. Translation: CASSLGGYSDTQYF. This chain uses TRBV13 with TRBJ2-3; D is unresolved. The CDR3 sequence is 14 residues long. Between the trimmed V and J ends, which lost 0 bases and 4 bases, there was a span of 8 bases. Germline CDR1 and CDR2: PRHDT and FYEKMQ (reference sequence).

This chain links TRBV18 with TRBJ1-4, with TRBD1 as a possible D gene (5 bases). The CDR3 totals 15 residues. Trimming took 3 bases from V and 4 from J, leaving 12 bases between them. Germline-derived CDR1 and CDR2 are KGHSH and LQKENI. CDR3 residues: CASSPDQGVNEKLFF. Here the CDR3 DNA reads TGTGCCAGCTCACCGGATCAAGGGGTTAATGAAAAACTGTTTTTT.

This chain uses TRBV9 with TRBJ2-2, with D possibly being TRBD1 or TRBD2 (5 bases each). Trimming removed 3 bases at V and 1 base at J, with 19 bases between. Germline assignment: CDR1 SGDLS and CDR2 YYNGEE. This CDR3 has 18 amino acids. This chain's CDR3 is CASSADGGRVGNTGELFF. The CDR3 DNA sequence: TGTGCCAGCAGCGCCGATGGGGGTAGGGTGGGGAACACCGGGGAGCTGTTTTTT.

Only a few counts were recorded for this clonotype. The chain employs TRBV10-1 and TRBJ2-3; no reliable D call. The V and J ends lost 5 bases and 4 bases respectively, with 10 bases between them. The CDR3 has 13 residues. Germline lookup yields CDR1 WNHNN and CDR2 SYGVQD (reference sequence). CDR3 sequence (DNA): TGCGCCAGCAGTCCGTTTGGGGCAGATACGCAGTATTTT. Amino acids: CASSPFGADTQYF.

This clonotype was detected only a few times. One junction end disagrees with the germline gene, perhaps due to a read error. DNA for the CDR3: TGTGCCAGCAGCCCCCGGACTAGCGGCTACGAGCAGTGCTTC. Encoded protein: CASSPRTSGYEQCF. The chain carries TRBV27 and TRBJ2-7, with 10 positions matching TRBD2. The CDR3 has 14 amino acids. CDR1 and CDR2 from the germline V gene are MNHEY and SMNVEV (reference sequence).

There are a few counts of this clonotype. The DNA for the CDR3 is TGTGCCAGCAGCTCATTACCTTCCTGGGCAGGAAATTGGGTCGATGAGCAGTTCTTC. Translating gives CASSSLPSWAGNWVDEQFF. V and J are TRBV11-3 and TRBJ2-1; D unclear. This CDR3 contains 19 residues. Germline CDR1 and CDR2: SGHNT and YENEEA. V lost 4 bases, J lost 8 bases, and 30 bases lay in between.

The rearrangement joins TRBV30 to TRBJ2-1, with no clear D. With 0 bases removed from V and 9 bases from J, the gap between germline ends came to 9 bases. The CDR3 consists of 12 residues. CDR1 GTSNPN and CDR2 SVGIG come from the germline V gene (reference sequence). CDR3 in amino acids: CAWSVSQLEQFF. The CDR3 DNA reads as TGTGCCTGGAGTGTATCGCAGCTTGAGCAGTTCTTC.

This clonotype has at least ten counts. The chain has TRBV2 and TRBJ1-4, with 9 positions matching TRBD1. Germline V gives CDR1 SNHLY, CDR2 FYNNEI. Trimming at V came to 10 bases and at J to 8 bases, leaving 14 bases not matched to a gene. CDR3 length: 15 residues. The CDR3 sequence is CATSSYRGLREKLFF. The CDR3 coding sequence is TGTGCCACCAGCTCTTACAGGGGGCTGCGGGAAAAACTGTTTTTT. The full variable domain, rest sourced from reference TRBV2 and TRBJ1-4, is EPEVTQTPSHQVTQMGQEVILRCVPISNHLYFYWYRQILGQKVEFLVSFYNNEISEKSEIFDDQFSVERPDGSNFTLKIRSTKLEDSAMYFCATSSYRGLREKLFFGSGTQLSVL.

This clonotype has just a few counts. The chain is built from TRBV7-2 and TRBJ2-7; D call uncertain. The germline CDR1 and CDR2 sequences are SGHTA and FQGNSA. This CDR3 is 12 amino acids long. The ends were cut back, 7 bases at V and 3 bases at J, with 10 bases in the middle. The CDR3, as DNA: TGTGCCAGCACCGCCAATGACTACGAGCAGTACTTC. Translation gives CASTANDYEQYF. Together with reference TRBV7-2 and TRBJ2-7, the CDR3 gives the full variable domain: GAGVSQSPSNKVTEKGKDVELRCDPISGHTALYWYRQSLGQGLEFLIYFQGNSAPDKSGLPSDRFSAERTGGSVSTLTIQRTQQEDSAVYLCASTANDYEQYFGPGTRLTVT.

This clonotype was seen ten or more times. The J gene is TRBJ2-1, the V gene TRBV20-1; D possibly corresponds to TRBD2 (6 bases). V shed 5 bases and J shed 0 bases, with 17 bases lying between them. This CDR3 is built from 16 residues. Germline CDR1 and CDR2: DFQATT and SNEGSKA (reference sequence). CDR3 in DNA: TGCAGTGCTCCCCGAATGGGGGAGGTCTCCTACAATGAGCAGTTCTTC. This gives the protein CSAPRMGEVSYNEQFF.

The chain has TRBV20-1 and TRBJ2-3, with 8 nucleotides matching TRBD2. The CDR3 runs 14 residues. Trimming took 5 bases from V and 4 from J; bases not matched to a gene: 8. The germline CDR1 and CDR2 sequences are DFQATT and SNEGSKA (reference sequence). CDR3 sequence reads: CSASGLARADTQYF. In DNA form, the CDR3 reads TGCAGTGCTTCCGGACTAGCTAGGGCAGATACGCAGTATTTT.

The genes are TRBV7-8 and TRBJ2-6; 7 bases map to TRBD1. Germline CDR1 SGHVS, CDR2 FQNEAQ. This CDR3 contains 17 residues. The trim removed 3 bases at V and 3 bases at J, leaving 8 bases unmatched. CDR3 bases: TGTGCCAGCAGCTTGCCTGAACAGGGGTTTGGGGCCAACGTCCTGACTTTC. Translation gives CASSLPEQGFGANVLTF.

This clonotype appeared many times. The rearrangement uses TRBV3-1 and TRBJ2-1; unclear D gene. V lost 0 bases and J 13 bases, leaving 10 bases between the germline ends. From germline, CDR1 is LGHDT and CDR2 YNNKEL (reference sequence). The CDR3 covers 12 residues. CDR3 amino acids: CASSQDKNTQFF. The CDR3, as DNA: TGTGCCAGCAGCCAAGATAAGAATACACAGTTCTTC.

In this sample, this clonotype turned up many times. J is TRBJ2-3 and V is TRBV13, with TRBD2 identical over 10 bases. Germline V CDR1 and CDR2: PRHDT, FYEKMQ (reference sequence). V gave up 3 bases and J gave up 2 bases; unmatched junction bases: 5. The CDR3 covers 16 residues. This CDR3 is CASSLGLAIYTDTQYF. CDR3 DNA: TGTGCCAGCAGCTTGGGACTAGCGATTTACACAGATACGCAGTATTTT.